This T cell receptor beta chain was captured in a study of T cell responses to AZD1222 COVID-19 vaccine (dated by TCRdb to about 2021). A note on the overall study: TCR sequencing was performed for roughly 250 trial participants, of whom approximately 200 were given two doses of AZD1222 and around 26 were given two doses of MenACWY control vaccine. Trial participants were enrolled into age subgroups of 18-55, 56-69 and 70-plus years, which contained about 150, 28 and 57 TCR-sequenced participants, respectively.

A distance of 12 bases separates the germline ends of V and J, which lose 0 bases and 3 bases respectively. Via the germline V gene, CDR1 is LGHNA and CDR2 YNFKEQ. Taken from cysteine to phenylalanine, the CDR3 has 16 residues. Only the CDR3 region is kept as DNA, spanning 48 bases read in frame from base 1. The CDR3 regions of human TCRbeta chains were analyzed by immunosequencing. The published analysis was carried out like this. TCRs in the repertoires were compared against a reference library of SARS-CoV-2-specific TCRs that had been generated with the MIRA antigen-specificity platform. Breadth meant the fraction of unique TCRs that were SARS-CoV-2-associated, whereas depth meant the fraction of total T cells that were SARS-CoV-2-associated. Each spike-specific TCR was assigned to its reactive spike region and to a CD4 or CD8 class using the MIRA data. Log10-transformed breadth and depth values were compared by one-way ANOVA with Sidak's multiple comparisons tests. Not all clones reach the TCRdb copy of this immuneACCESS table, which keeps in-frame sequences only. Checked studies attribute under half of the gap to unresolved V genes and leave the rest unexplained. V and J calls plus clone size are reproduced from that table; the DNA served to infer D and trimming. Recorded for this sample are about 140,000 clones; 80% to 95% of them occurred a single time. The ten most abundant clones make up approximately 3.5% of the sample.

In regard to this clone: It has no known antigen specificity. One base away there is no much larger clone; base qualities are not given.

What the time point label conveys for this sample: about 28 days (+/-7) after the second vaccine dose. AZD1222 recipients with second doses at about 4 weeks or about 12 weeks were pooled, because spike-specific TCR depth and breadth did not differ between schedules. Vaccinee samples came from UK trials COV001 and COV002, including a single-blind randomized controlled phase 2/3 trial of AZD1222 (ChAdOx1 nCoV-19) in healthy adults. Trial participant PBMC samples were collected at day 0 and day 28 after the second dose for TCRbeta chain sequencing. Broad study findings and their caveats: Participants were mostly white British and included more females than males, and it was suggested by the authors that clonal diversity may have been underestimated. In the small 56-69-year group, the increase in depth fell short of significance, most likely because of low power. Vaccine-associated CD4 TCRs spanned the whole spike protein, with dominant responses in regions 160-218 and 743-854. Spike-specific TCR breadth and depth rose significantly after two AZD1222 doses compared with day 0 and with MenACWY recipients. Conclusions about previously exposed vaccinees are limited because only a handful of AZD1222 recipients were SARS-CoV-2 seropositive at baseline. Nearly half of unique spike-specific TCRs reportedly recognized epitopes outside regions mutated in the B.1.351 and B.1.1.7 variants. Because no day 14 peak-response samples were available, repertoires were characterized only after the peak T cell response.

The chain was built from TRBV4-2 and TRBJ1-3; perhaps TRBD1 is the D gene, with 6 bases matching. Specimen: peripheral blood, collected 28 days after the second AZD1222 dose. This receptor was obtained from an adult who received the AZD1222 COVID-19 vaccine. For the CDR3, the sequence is CASSQESARGGNTIYF. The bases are TGTGCCAGCAGCCAAGAATCAGCCAGGGGTGGAAACACCATATATTTT.